These T cell receptor beta chains were read from a single sample in a study of shared clonotypes between healthy human individuals. Data came from immunoSEQ multiplex PCR; TCRdb stores just in-frame clones and leaves some out. The sample includes around 88,000 clones, approximately 61% of them seen just once. Sequencing was carried out using memory CD8+ T cells sorted from blood. The receptors stem from a young man in good health. The CDR3 runs from the conserved cysteine through the conserved F or W. A D gene is named only where the DNA matches it firmly. The listing skips clone size in some rows; elsewhere it reads once, few, many or a size class.

v_call,clone_size,j_call,d_call,cdr3_length,cdr3_aa,cdr3_nt
TRBV28,.,TRBJ1-1,.,14,CASGSQGLNTEAFF,TGTGCCAGCGGGTCACAGGGATTGAACACTGAAGCTTTCTTT
TRBV28,few,TRBJ1-3,.,16,CASSLSAEISGNTIYF,TGTGCCAGCAGTTTATCCGCCGAAATCTCTGGAAACACCATATATTTT
TRBV28,.,TRBJ2-5,TRBD1,16,CASSSPGTGVQETQYF,TGTGCCAGCAGCTCCCCCGGGACAGGGGTCCAAGAGACCCAGTACTTC
TRBV27,many,TRBJ1-2,.,13,CASSTTHRDGYTF,TGTGCCAGCAGCACAACCCACAGGGATGGCTACACCTTC
TRBV18,.,TRBJ2-6,TRBD1,20,CASSPRILGQGSSGANVLTF,TGTGCCAGCTCACCACGTATCTTGGGACAGGGGAGCTCTGGGGCCAACGTCCTGACTTTC
TRBV19,.,TRBJ2-5,.,15,CASSITPSGSETQYF,TGTGCCAGTAGTATCACCCCCAGCGGGTCTGAGACCCAGTACTTC
TRBV5-3,.,TRBJ2-7,.,16,CARSSSGWRIPYEQYF,TGTGCCAGAAGCTCCTCAGGGTGGCGGATACCCTACGAGCAGTACTTC
TRBV15,.,TRBJ2-7,.,13,CATSRDRHREQYF,TGTGCCACCAGCAGAGATCGGCATCGCGAGCAGTACTTC
TRBV7-8,.,TRBJ2-7,.,15,CASSLVTRTNYEQYF,TGTGCCAGCAGCTTAGTCACAAGGACTAACTACGAGCAGTACTTC
TRBV28,.,TRBJ1-1,.,14,CASSLSGSVGEAFF,TGTGCCAGCAGTTTATCGGGGTCAGTCGGGGAAGCTTTCTTT
TRBV29-1,.,TRBJ1-1,.,12,CSTGHRNTEAFF,TGCAGCACGGGACATCGTAACACTGAAGCTTTCTTT
TRBV30,.,TRBJ1-5,.,14,CACKGESGNQPQHF,TGTGCCTGCAAAGGGGAGTCTGGCAATCAGCCCCAGCATTTT
TRBV7-9,.,TRBJ2-3,.,16,CASSLVGAGHEDTQYF,TGTGCCAGCAGCTTAGTTGGGGCTGGCCACGAAGATACGCAGTATTTT
TRBV11-2,.,TRBJ2-7,.,11,CASSPVGEQYF,TGTGCCAGCAGCCCTGTCGGCGAGCAGTACTTC
TRBV9,.,TRBJ2-1,.,15,CASSPIPATYNEQFF,TGTGCCAGCAGCCCAATCCCGGCCACTTACAATGAGCAGTTCTTC
TRBV6-5,.,TRBJ1-2,TRBD1,16,CASSYRDRNRGYGYTF,TGTGCCAGCAGTTACAGGGACAGAAATCGAGGATATGGCTACACCTTC
TRBV13,.,TRBJ2-7,.,15,CASSSGYGGSYEQYF,TGTGCCAGCAGTTCAGGGTACGGTGGCTCCTACGAGCAGTACTTC
TRBV5-1,few,TRBJ2-1,TRBD1,13,CASSQTGRNEQFF,TGCGCCAGCAGCCAGACAGGGCGCAATGAGCAGTTCTTC
TRBV5-5,few,TRBJ2-2,TRBD1,15,CASSLNRGSNRELFF,TGTGCCAGCAGCTTAAACAGGGGGAGTAACCGGGAGCTGTTTTTT
TRBV6-5,.,TRBJ2-3,TRBD2,15,CASSFNSGMADTQYF,TGTGCCAGCAGTTTCAACAGCGGGATGGCAGATACGCAGTATTTT
TRBV7-6,many,TRBJ2-1,TRBD2,13,CASSGTRPDEQFF,TGTGCCAGCAGCGGGACTAGACCCGATGAGCAGTTCTTC
TRBV11-2,many,TRBJ2-7,TRBD1,14,CASSYNRGLYEQYF,TGTGCCAGCAGCTATAACAGGGGGCTCTACGAGCAGTACTTC
TRBV10-1,.,TRBJ1-2,.,16,CASSGTASRKTYGYTF,TGCGCCAGCAGTGGGACCGCATCGCGAAAGACCTATGGCTACACCTTC
TRBV27,.,TRBJ2-7,TRBD2,15,CASSLGLAASYEQYF,TGTGCCAGCAGTTTAGGGCTAGCGGCCTCCTACGAGCAGTACTTC
TRBV28,many,TRBJ2-7,.,12,CASEAGTYEQYF,TGTGCCAGCGAGGCCGGGACCTACGAGCAGTACTTC
TRBV5-1,once,TRBJ2-3,TRBD1,15,CASSSGGHSTDTQYF,TGCGCCAGCAGTTCAGGGGGTCATAGCACAGATACGCAGTATTTT
TRBV9,few,TRBJ2-7,.,14,CASSVGQGTYEQYF,TGTGCCAGCAGCGTAGGTCAGGGCACCTACGAGCAGTACTTC
TRBV7-8,many,TRBJ2-7,.,17,CASTKRGTESSSYEQYF,TGTGCCAGCACCAAAAGAGGAACAGAAAGTAGCTCCTACGAGCAGTACTTC
TRBV14,.,TRBJ2-1,TRBD2,15,CASSPSGIYYNEQFF,TGTGCCAGCAGCCCTAGCGGGATATACTACAATGAGCAGTTCTTC
TRBV19,.,TRBJ2-1,TRBD2,17,CASSIEGAGRSYNEQFF,TGTGCCAGTAGTATAGAAGGAGCGGGAAGAAGTTACAATGAGCAGTTCTTC
TRBV11-2,many,TRBJ2-7,.,17,CASSLRGEGVFRVEQYF,TGTGCCAGCAGTCTTCGTGGGGAGGGGGTCTTTCGGGTCGAGCAGTACTTC
TRBV19,.,TRBJ2-7,.,16,CASSIGLRRQAREQYF,TGTGCCAGTAGTATAGGCCTCAGAAGACAGGCGCGCGAGCAGTACTTC
TRBV5-1,once,TRBJ1-1,.,15,CASSFNLASNTEAFF,TGCGCCAGCAGCTTCAACTTAGCCTCGAACACTGAAGCTTTCTTT
TRBV7-7,.,TRBJ2-5,.,14,CASSSGVGVETQYF,TGTGCCAGCAGCTCAGGGGTGGGGGTAGAGACCCAGTACTTC
TRBV28,.,TRBJ2-7,.,12,CASKEGSYEQYF,TGTGCCAGCAAGGAGGGGTCCTACGAGCAGTACTTC
TRBV19,.,TRBJ2-7,.,17,CASSIDRPGTKTYEQYF,TGTGCCAGTAGTATAGACAGGCCCGGGACCAAAACCTACGAGCAGTACTTC
TRBV28,.,TRBJ1-3,.,14,CASRPSLPKDTIYF,TGTGCCAGCCGACCCTCCCTACCAAAGGACACCATATATTTT
TRBV19,.,TRBJ2-3,.,15,CASRAGQGSTDTQYF,TGTGCCAGTAGGGCAGGCCAAGGTAGCACAGATACGCAGTATTTT
TRBV5-1,.,TRBJ2-3,TRBD1,14,CASSSQGATDTQYF,TGCGCCAGCAGCTCACAGGGGGCCACAGATACGCAGTATTTT
TRBV15,.,TRBJ2-5,TRBD2,16,CATSGGTRVHQETQYF,TGTGCCACCAGCGGCGGGACTAGAGTACACCAAGAGACCCAGTACTTC
TRBV7-9,.,TRBJ2-2,.,15,CASSSTGGWTGELFF,TGTGCCAGCAGCTCTACAGGAGGGTGGACCGGGGAGCTGTTTTTT
TRBV9,.,TRBJ1-2,.,11,CASSATHGYTF,TGTGCCAGCAGCGCTACCCATGGCTACACCTTC
TRBV6-6,many,TRBJ1-1,TRBD1,13,CASSPGQGSEAFF,TGTGCCAGCAGTCCGGGACAGGGGTCTGAAGCTTTCTTT
TRBV9,.,TRBJ2-2,.,12,CASSVDTRELFF,TGTGCCAGCAGCGTGGACACCAGGGAGCTGTTTTTT
TRBV2,.,TRBJ2-5,.,13,CASMWRNQETQYF,TGTGCCAGCATGTGGAGGAACCAAGAGACCCAGTACTTC
TRBV5-1,.,TRBJ1-3,.,14,CASTPGGSGNTIYF,TGCGCCAGCACCCCTGGGGGGTCTGGAAACACCATATATTTT
TRBV6-1,few,TRBJ2-3,.,16,CASSEAGGTGSDTQYF,TGTGCCAGCAGTGAAGCGGGGGGGACAGGCTCAGATACGCAGTATTTT
TRBV9,.,TRBJ2-5,.,19,CASSVGTGPSWGSQETQYF,TGTGCCAGCAGCGTAGGTACTGGACCCTCGTGGGGATCCCAAGAGACCCAGTACTTC
TRBV6-1,.,TRBJ2-7,TRBD1,14,CASSEPGQVYEQYF,TGTGCCAGCAGTGAACCGGGACAGGTCTACGAGCAGTACTTC
TRBV2,.,TRBJ2-3,TRBD2,14,CASNSLAGTDTQYF,TGTGCCAGCAATTCACTAGCGGGCACAGATACGCAGTATTTT
TRBV15,.,TRBJ2-3,TRBD2,12,CATRGGGWPQYF,TGTGCCACCCGGGGGGGAGGGTGGCCGCAGTATTTT
TRBV27,.,TRBJ2-5,TRBD1,13,CASKQGTEETQYF,TGTGCCAGCAAACAAGGGACAGAAGAGACCCAGTACTTC
TRBV11-2,few,TRBJ2-1,.,13,CASSLLQNNEQFF,TGTGCCAGCAGCTTACTACAAAACAATGAGCAGTTCTTC
TRBV5-6,.,TRBJ2-2,.,16,CASSLVGGSNTGELFF,TGTGCCAGCAGCTTGGTTGGGGGTTCGAACACCGGGGAGCTGTTTTTT
TRBV7-2,.,TRBJ2-7,.,15,CASSLDEGSSYEQYF,TGTGCCAGCAGCTTAGATGAGGGGAGCTCCTACGAGCAGTACTTC
TRBV7-9,.,TRBJ2-7,TRBD1,15,CASSGGTGVSYEQYF,TGTGCCAGCAGCGGGGGGACAGGGGTCTCCTACGAGCAGTACTTC